This entry lists 6 T cell receptor beta chains sequenced from one sample in a study of CD8 T cells in Susac syndrome. About 0.45 to 1 ug RNA was reverse transcribed with random hexamers. TCRdb reanalysed the immunoSEQ multiplex PCR reads using MiXCR and keeps one entry per CDR3 protein. The profile shows about 140,000 distinct CDR3 sequences, around 94% of them singletons. The material sequenced was CD4+ T cells from PBMCs. All receptors come from a human donor in good health.

The rearrangement uses TRBV18 and TRBJ1-4, with TRBD1 matching over 7 bases. Germline-derived CDR1 and CDR2 are KGHSH and LQKENI. Trimming removed 3 bases from V and 5 bases from J; junction bases left unmatched: 6. The CDR3 runs 15 residues. The CDR3 sequence is CASSPETGFNEKLFF. In nucleotides, the CDR3 is TGTGCCAGCTCACCCGAGACAGGGTTCAATGAAAAACTGTTTTTT.

The chain carries TRBV9 and TRBJ1-1; TRBD1 is a possible D gene (5 bases). V was cut by 1 base and J by 5 bases, with 12 bases left in between. CDR1 and CDR2 from the germline V gene are SGDLS and YYNGEE. The CDR3 covers 14 residues. The CDR3 DNA reads TGTGCCAGCAGCGTACAGACACGGGGGACTGAAGCTTTCTTT. It translates to CASSVQTRGTEAFF.

CDR3 amino acids: CSAELVRQETQYF. The CDR3 coding sequence is TGCAGTGCTGAACTGGTTCGTCAAGAGACCCAGTACTTC. The V and J genes are TRBV20-1 and TRBJ2-5; D is ambiguous. CDR3 size: 13 residues. Trimming shortened V by 5 bases and J by 2 bases, and 12 bases separated the two germline ends. Looked up from germline, CDR1 is DFQATT and CDR2 is SNEGSKA (reference sequence).

This chain links TRBV25-1 with TRBJ2-7, with TRBD1 identical over 8 bases. The junction had 5 bases not matched to a gene; V was cut back by 8 bases and J by 2 bases. The V gene's germline CDR1 is MGHDK and CDR2 SYGVNS. The CDR3 runs 13 residues. The chain's CDR3 is CASQPRGPYEQYF. In DNA, the CDR3 is TGTGCCAGCCAGCCCAGGGGGCCCTACGAGCAGTACTTC.

Concerning this clonotype: Mismatch with germline at one junction end may stem from a read error. This chain joins TRBV6-2 or TRBV6-3 and TRBJ2-7; tentative D call: TRBD2 (5 bases). The CDR3 length is 15 residues. The germline V gene encodes CDR1 MNHEY and CDR2 SVGEGT. DNA for the CDR3: TGTGCCAGCAGTTACCCGGGATGGACCTCCCACGAGCAGTACTTC. It translates to CASSYPGWTSHEQYF.

The chain is built from TRBV2 and TRBJ2-3; 8 nucleotides match TRBD2. Unmatched junction bases numbered 8, after V lost 0 bases and J lost 3 bases. This CDR3 has 17 amino acids. Germline V gene data show CDR1 as SNHLY and CDR2 as FYNNEI. The CDR3 nucleotides read TGTGCCAGCAGTGAAGCCTCCAGCGGGAGAGGGACAGATACGCAGTATTTT. Translated: CASSEASSGRGTDTQYF.